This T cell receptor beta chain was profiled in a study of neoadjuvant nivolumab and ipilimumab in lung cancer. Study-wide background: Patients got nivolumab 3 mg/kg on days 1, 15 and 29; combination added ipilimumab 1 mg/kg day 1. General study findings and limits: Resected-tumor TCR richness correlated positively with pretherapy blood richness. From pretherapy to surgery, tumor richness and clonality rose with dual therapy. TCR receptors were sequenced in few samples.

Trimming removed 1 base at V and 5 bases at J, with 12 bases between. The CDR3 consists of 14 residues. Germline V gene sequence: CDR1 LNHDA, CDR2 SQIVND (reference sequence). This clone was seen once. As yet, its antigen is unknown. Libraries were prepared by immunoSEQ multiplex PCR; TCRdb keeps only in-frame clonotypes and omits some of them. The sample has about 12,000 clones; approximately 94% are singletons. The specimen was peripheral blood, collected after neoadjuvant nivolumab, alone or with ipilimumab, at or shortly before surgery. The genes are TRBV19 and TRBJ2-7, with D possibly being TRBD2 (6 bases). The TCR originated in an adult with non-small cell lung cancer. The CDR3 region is CASSIVAGSHEQYF. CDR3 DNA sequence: TGTGCCAGTAGTATAGTTGCGGGATCCCACGAGCAGTACTTC. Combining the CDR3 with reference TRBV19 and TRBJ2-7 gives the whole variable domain DGGITQSPKYLFRKEGQNVTLSCEQNLNHDAMYWYRQDPGQGLRLIYYSQIVNDFQKGDIAEGYSVSREKKESFPLTVTSAQKNPTAFYLCASSIVAGSHEQYFGPGTRLTVT.